This record looks at one T cell receptor (beta chain) sequence and its context. Its antigen has not been determined. Base quality data are lacking; no much larger clone is found one base away. Starting from approximately 500 ng total RNA, TCRbeta-specific cDNA was produced by reverse transcription with a constant-region primer and ProtoScript II reverse transcriptase. The TCRbeta libraries were prepared through three rounds of nested multiplex PCR following a slightly modified ARM-PCR procedure. The first two PCR rounds used multiplex TRBV1-TRBV30 forward primers with a Cbeta reverse primer, each for about 10 cycles. Sample barcodes and Illumina adapters were attached in a final 25-cycle PCR using Deep VentR polymerase. Amplicons of 200-500 bp were gel-purified with a QIAquick gel extraction kit before sequencing. An Illumina HiSeq 2500 was used to sequence the TCRbeta amplicons with 250-bp paired-end reads. The authors' pipeline ran thus. Reads were quality-trimmed with Trimmomatic v0.33, and paired reads were merged with FLASH v1.2.11 to recover full CDR3 sequences. MiGEC v1.2.1b assigned V, D and J germline segments to the rearranged TCRbeta sequences. Clonotype statistics, along with Shannon-Wiener diversity indices, were calculated using VDJtools v1.0.0. To reduce sampling bias, subsequent analyses other than the diversity analysis used only the 250 most abundant clonotypes in each sample. In-frame beta chains were kept once TCRdb had trimmed the public reads at Q25 with fastp and called clones with MiXCR. One record per CDR3 amino acid sequence lists the most common genes and DNA. TCRdb, not the authors, supplied the V and J calls. The sample contains nearly 45,000 distinct CDR3 sequences, over 70% of them found a single time. Over 15% of the sample belongs to the ten largest clones.

The sample belongs to a study of tumor-infiltrating lymphocytes in primary liver carcinoma (dated by TCRdb to 2015 to 2018). The study in broad terms: Of the five patients, three men and two women aged 30 to 69 years, four had hepatocellular carcinoma and one had combined HCC and intrahepatic cholangiocarcinoma. TCRbeta repertoire sequencing, expression microarrays and whole-exome sequencing were combined in the study across five regions of each liver tumor, with adjacent normal tissue and blood also included. Repertoires from technical replicates were highly reproducible, with mean shared-clone rates roughly 0.86 and correlation coefficients above 0.95. The five patients had tumors of stage T1-T3 N0M0, with maximum diameters ranging from roughly 4.2 to 10 cm. A total of approximately 35 specimens from 5 patients, comprising about 25 tumor regions, 5 adjacent noncancerous liver tissues and 5 peripheral blood samples, were covered by TCRbeta repertoire sequencing. Agilent mRNA microarray profiling was performed on the approximately 25 tumor region samples to relate TCRbeta repertoire diversity to the local molecular phenotype. Roughly 3.5 to 7.13 million productive TCRbeta reads were obtained per sample, and no significant difference in read depth was found between tissue types.

What the work shows at the level of the full study, not this receptor alone: Only a few patients were included in the study, and the authors note that the findings should be validated in a larger study. Because only the TCR beta chain was sequenced and unpaired alpha chains were not captured, true repertoire diversity is likely underestimated. Consistent with antigen-driven expansion, pairs of tumor regions showed higher repertoire overlap (mean roughly 36%) than either tumor-adjacent pairs (around 17%) or tumor-blood pairs (approximately 14%). A significantly larger repertoire fraction was made up by the top 250 clones in tumors than in blood (p = 0.039). Comparison of CD4+ and CD8+ T cell repertoires was precluded by the use of bulk unsorted samples. Only about 7-25% of top clones were found in all five regions of a tumor, suggesting spatial heterogeneity of tumor-infiltrating T cells.

From the cysteine up to the phenylalanine, the CDR3 has a length of 15 residues. Only CDR3 DNA remains: 45 bases, in frame from the first base. V is clipped by 6 bases and J by 1 base, and the sequence between their germline boundaries is 12 bases long. Taken from the germline V gene, the CDR1 and CDR2 loops are MDHEN and SYDVKM. Without any cell sorting, total RNA and DNA were co-extracted from about 21-30 mg of bulk tissue using the AllPrep DNA/RNA mini kit. About five patients with histopathologically diagnosed primary liver carcinoma underwent surgical resection in China between November 2015 and March 2016. At the time of sampling, the patients were treatment-naive and had chronic HBV infection. Each tumor was sampled at five spatially separated regions: the tumor centre plus the superior, inferior, left-lateral and right-lateral poles. More than 90% viable tumor cells were found by histology in every tumor sample. Fresh tumor and adjacent tissue pieces were bisected; one half was stored in RNAlater at -80°C, the other sent for histology.

Material for sequencing was liver tumor tissue from sampling region 2. The sample's cell subset or site, from its label and the paper: tumor region T2, inferior pole. The chain joins TRBV28 to TRBJ2-2; the D gene lacks a confident call. This clonotype originated in a man aged 40-50 years with primary liver carcinoma and hepatitis B virus infection. The CDR3 is CASRTPRLNTGELFF. The DNA reads as follows: TGTGCCAGCAGGACCCCGCGGTTGAACACCGGGGAGCTGTTTTTT.